This note documents a single TCR beta chain sequence. This specimen belongs to a study of OX40 agonist ivuxolimab in advanced cancers. Across the study: Partial responses were seen in three patients, one with hepatocellular carcinoma and two with cutaneous melanoma.

The CDR3 runs 19 residues. V trimming: 2 bases; J trimming: 0 bases; junction bases outside the gene matches: 11. The V gene's germline CDR1 is LNHDA and CDR2 SQIVND (reference sequence). Some clones are missing from TCRdb's copy, which holds only in-frame ones; the method was immunoSEQ multiplex PCR. There are about 94,000 clones in the sample; roughly 87% occur only once, and about 0.29% lies in the top ten. The sequenced sample was CD4+ or CD8+ T cells sorted from blood, obtained in a trial of the OX40 agonist ivuxolimab. This chain joins TRBV19 and TRBJ2-7; 12 nucleotides align to TRBD2. This clonotype was sampled from an adult with an advanced solid tumor such as melanoma, head and neck, liver or kidney cancer. Here the CDR3 DNA reads TGTGCCAGTAGTATAAAGGTGCGGCTAGCGGGGGGGCCCTCCTACGAGCAGTACTTC. This sequence encodes CASSIKVRLAGGPSYEQYF.